This entry is about one T cell receptor (beta chain). Naive CD8 cells lacked CD45RO, underwent positive selection for CCR7 and left out terminally differentiated effector memory CD45RA+ cells. Sequenced by immunoSEQ multiplex PCR; TCRdb stores in-frame clones only, minus some. The repertoire holds just over 2,000,000 clones, with roughly 95% as singletons. This record belongs to a study of shared clonotypes between healthy human individuals. Study summary: The study drew on a couple of women and a few men aged 18 to 49 as donors.

Germline CDR1 reads SGHAT; CDR2 reads FQNNGV. There are 14 residues in the CDR3. Between the trimmed V and J ends, which lost 0 bases and 4 bases, there was a span of 10 bases. The chain combines TRBV11-2 with TRBJ2-7, with a possible D match to TRBD2 (6 bases). Sequencing used naive CD8+ T cells sorted from blood. The clonotype comes from a man younger than 35 in good health. The CDR3 loop is CASSLDNGGYEQYF. The CDR3 DNA follows: TGTGCCAGCAGCTTAGATAATGGGGGGTACGAGCAGTACTTC.